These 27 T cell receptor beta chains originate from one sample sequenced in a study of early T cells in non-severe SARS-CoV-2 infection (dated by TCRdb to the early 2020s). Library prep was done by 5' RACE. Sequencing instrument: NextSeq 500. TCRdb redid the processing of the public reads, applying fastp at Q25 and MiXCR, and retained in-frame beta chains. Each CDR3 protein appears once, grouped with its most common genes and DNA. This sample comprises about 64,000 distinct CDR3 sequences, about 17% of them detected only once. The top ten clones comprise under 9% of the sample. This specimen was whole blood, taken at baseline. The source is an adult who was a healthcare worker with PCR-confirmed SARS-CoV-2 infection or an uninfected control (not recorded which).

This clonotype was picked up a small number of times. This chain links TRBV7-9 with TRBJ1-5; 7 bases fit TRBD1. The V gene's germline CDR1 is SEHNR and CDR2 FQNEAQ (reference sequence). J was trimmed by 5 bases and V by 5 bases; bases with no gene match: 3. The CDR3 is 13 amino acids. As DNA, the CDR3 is TGTGCCAGCAGCGGTCAGGGGGATCAGCCCCAGCATTTT. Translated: CASSGQGDQPQHF. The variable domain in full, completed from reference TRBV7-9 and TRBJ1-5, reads DTGVSQNPRHKITKRGQNVTFRCDPISEHNRLYWYRQTLGQGPEFLTYFQNEAQLEKSRLLSDRFSAERPKGSFSTLEIQRTEQGDSAMYLCASSGQGDQPQHFGDGTRLSIL.

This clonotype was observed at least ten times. CDR3 loop: CSARPGTAYEQYF. The CDR3 bases are TGCAGTGCTAGACCAGGGACAGCCTACGAGCAGTACTTC. V is TRBV20-1 and J is TRBJ2-7; 7 nucleotides match TRBD1. Trimming at V came to 2 bases and at J to 2 bases, leaving 3 bases not matched to a gene. CDR1 is DFQATT and CDR2 is SNEGSKA in the germline V gene (reference sequence). This CDR3 has 13 residues.

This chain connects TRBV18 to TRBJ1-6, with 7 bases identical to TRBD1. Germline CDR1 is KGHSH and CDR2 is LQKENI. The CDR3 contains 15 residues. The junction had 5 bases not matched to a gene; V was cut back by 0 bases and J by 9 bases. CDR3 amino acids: CASSPPTGTASPLHF. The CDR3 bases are TGTGCCAGCTCACCACCGACCGGGACAGCTTCACCCCTCCACTTT.

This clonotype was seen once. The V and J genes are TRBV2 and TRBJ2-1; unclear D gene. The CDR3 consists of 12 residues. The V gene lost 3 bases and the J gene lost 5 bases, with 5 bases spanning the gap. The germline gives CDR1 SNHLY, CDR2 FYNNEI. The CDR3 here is CASSEWDNEQFF. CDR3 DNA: TGTGCCAGCAGTGAGTGGGACAATGAGCAGTTCTTC.

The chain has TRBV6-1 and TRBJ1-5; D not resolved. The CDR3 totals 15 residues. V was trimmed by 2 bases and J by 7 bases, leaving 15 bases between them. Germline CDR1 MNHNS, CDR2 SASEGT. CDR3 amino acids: CASSELAWARQPQHF. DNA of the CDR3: TGTGCCAGCAGTGAACTTGCGTGGGCGCGCCAGCCCCAGCATTTT.

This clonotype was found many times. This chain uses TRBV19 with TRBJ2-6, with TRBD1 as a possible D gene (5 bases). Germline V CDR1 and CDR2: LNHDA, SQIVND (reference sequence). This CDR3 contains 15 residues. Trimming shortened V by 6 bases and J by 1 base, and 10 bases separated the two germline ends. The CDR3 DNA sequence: TGTGCCAGTAGCGCCACAGGATCTGGGGCCAACGTCCTGACTTTC. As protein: CASSATGSGANVLTF. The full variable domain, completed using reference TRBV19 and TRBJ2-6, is DGGITQSPKYLFRKEGQNVTLSCEQNLNHDAMYWYRQDPGQGLRLIYYSQIVNDFQKGDIAEGYSVSREKKESFPLTVTSAQKNPTAFYLCASSATGSGANVLTFGAGSRLTVL.

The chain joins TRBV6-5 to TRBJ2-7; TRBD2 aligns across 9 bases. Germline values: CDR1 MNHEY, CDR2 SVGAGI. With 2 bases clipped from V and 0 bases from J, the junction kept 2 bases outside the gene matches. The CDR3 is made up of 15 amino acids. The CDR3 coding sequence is TGTGCCAGCAGTTACCTAGCGGGAAGCTCCTACGAGCAGTACTTC. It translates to CASSYLAGSSYEQYF.

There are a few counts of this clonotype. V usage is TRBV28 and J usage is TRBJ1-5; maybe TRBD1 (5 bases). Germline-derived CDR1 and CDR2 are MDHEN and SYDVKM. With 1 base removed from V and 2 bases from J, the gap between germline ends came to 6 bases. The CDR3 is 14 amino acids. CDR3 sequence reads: CASSLFRGNQPQHF. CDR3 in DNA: TGTGCCAGCAGTTTATTCAGGGGCAATCAGCCCCAGCATTTT.

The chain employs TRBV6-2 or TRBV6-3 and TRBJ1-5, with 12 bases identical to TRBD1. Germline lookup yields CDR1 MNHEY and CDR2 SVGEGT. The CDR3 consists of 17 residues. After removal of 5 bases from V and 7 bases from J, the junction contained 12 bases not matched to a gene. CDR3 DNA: TGTGCCAGCAGTCCCGGGACAGGGGGCGGAAAATCGCAGCCCCAGCATTTT. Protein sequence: CASSPGTGGGKSQPQHF.

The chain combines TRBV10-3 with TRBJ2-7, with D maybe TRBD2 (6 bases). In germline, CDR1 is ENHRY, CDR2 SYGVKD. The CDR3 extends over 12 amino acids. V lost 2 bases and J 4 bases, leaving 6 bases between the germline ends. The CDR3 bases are TGTGCCATCAGTGAGGCGGGGTACGAGCAGTACTTC. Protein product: CAISEAGYEQYF.

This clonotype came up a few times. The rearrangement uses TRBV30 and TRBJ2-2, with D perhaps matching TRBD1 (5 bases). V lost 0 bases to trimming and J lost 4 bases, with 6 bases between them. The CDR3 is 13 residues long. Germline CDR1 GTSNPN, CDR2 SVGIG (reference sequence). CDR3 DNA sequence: TGTGCCTGGAGTGTACAGGTCACCGGGGAGCTGTTTTTT. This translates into CAWSVQVTGELFF.

The CDR3 DNA sequence: TGCGCCAGCAGCTTGGTTCAGGGGCAGGGCACTGAAGCTTTCTTT. This gives the protein CASSLVQGQGTEAFF. The chain uses TRBV5-1 and TRBJ1-1, with D perhaps matching TRBD1 (6 bases). The germline V and J ends were trimmed by 0 bases and 4 bases, with 13 bases remaining between them. Per germline, CDR1 SGHRS and CDR2 YFSETQ. The CDR3 extends over 15 amino acids.

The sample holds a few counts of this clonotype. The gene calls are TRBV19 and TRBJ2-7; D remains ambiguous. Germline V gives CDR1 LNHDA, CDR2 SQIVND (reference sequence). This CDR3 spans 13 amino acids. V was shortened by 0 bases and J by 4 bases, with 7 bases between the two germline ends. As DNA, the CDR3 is TGTGCCAGTAGTATAGACTCACCATACGAGCAGTACTTC. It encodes CASSIDSPYEQYF. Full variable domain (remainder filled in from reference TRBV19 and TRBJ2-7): DGGITQSPKYLFRKEGQNVTLSCEQNLNHDAMYWYRQDPGQGLRLIYYSQIVNDFQKGDIAEGYSVSREKKESFPLTVTSAQKNPTAFYLCASSIDSPYEQYFGPGTRLTVT.

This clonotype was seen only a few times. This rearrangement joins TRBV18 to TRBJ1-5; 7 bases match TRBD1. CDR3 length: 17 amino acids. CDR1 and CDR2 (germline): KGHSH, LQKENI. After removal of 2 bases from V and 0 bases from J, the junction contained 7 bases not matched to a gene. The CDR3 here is CASSPEQGRGSNQPQHF. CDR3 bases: TGTGCCAGCTCACCAGAACAGGGGCGCGGTAGCAATCAGCCCCAGCATTTT.

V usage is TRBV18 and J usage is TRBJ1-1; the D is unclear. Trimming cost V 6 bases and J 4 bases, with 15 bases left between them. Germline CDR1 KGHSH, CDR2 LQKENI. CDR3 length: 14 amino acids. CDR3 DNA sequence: TGTGCCAGCTCGCGCGAGACGTCGGGCACTGAAGCTTTCTTT. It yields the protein CASSRETSGTEAFF.

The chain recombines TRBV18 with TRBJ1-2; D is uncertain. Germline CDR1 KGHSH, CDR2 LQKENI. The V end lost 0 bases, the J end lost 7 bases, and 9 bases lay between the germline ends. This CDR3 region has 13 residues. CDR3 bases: TGTGCCAGCTCACCACCGGTGCGGCCTGGCTACACCTTC. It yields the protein CASSPPVRPGYTF.

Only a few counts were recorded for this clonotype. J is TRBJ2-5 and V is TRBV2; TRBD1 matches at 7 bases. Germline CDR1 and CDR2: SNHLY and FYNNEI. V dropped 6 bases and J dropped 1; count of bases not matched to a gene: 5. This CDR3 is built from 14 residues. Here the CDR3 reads CASRQGFGQETQYF. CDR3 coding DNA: TGTGCCAGCAGACAGGGGTTCGGCCAAGAGACCCAGTACTTC.

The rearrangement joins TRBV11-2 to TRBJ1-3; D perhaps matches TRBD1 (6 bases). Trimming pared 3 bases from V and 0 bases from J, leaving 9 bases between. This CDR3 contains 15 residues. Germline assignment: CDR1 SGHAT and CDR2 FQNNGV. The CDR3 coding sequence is TGTGCCAGCAGCTTGAACAGGGTCTCTGGAAACACCATATATTTT. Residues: CASSLNRVSGNTIYF.

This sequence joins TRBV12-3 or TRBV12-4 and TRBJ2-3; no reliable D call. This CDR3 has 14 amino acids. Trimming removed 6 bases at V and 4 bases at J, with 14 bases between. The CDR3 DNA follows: TGTGCCAGCAGCATGCTCGGGTTGTCAGATACGCAGTATTTT. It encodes CASSMLGLSDTQYF.

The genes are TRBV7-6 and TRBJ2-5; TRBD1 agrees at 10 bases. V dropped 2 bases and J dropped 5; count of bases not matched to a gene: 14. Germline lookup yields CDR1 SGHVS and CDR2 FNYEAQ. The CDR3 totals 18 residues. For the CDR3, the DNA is TGTGCCAGCAGCTTACCGAAGATGACCCTGGACAGGGGGGAGACCCAGTACTTC. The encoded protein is CASSLPKMTLDRGETQYF.

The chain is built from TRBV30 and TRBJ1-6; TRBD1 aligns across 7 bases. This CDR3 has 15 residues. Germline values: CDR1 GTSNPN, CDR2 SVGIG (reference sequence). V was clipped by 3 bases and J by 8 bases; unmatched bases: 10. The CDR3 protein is CAWRPKRDSYSPLHF. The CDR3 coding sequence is TGTGCCTGGAGGCCCAAACGGGACAGCTATTCACCCCTCCACTTT.

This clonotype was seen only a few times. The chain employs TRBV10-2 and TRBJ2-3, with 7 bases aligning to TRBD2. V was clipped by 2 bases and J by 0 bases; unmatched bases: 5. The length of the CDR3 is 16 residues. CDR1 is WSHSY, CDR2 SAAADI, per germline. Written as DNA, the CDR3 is TGCGCCAGCAGTGAGCAAGCGGGAACTAGCACAGATACGCAGTATTTT. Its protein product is CASSEQAGTSTDTQYF.

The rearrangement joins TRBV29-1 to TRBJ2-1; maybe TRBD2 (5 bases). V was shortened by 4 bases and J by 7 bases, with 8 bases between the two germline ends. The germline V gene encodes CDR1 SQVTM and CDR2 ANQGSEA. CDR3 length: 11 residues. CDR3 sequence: CSVASGNEQFF. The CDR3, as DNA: TGCAGCGTTGCATCGGGGAATGAGCAGTTCTTC.

The chain's CDR3 is CASSVQSGTLYF. The CDR3 region has the DNA TGTGCCAGCAGCGTCCAATCGGGGACCCTATATTTT. This rearrangement joins TRBV5-4 to TRBJ1-3; tentatively, D is TRBD1 (5 bases). Germline V CDR1 and CDR2: SGHNT, YYREEE (reference sequence). This CDR3 is 12 amino acids long. V lost 4 bases and J 14 bases, leaving 16 bases between the germline ends.

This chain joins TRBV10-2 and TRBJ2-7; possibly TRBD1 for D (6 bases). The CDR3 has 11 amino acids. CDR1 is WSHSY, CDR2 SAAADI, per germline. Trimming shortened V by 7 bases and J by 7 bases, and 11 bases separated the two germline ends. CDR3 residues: CASTQGIEQYF. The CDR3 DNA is TGCGCCAGCACACAGGGAATTGAGCAGTACTTC.

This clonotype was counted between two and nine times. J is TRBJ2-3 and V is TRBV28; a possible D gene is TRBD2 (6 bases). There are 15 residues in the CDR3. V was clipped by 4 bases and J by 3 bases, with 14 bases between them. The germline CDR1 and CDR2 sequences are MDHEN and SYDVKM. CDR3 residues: CASSSAGGRTDTQYF. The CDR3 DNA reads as TGTGCCAGCAGTTCGGCCGGGGGAAGGACAGATACGCAGTATTTT. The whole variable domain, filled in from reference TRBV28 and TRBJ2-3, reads DVKVTQSSRYLVKRTGEKVFLECVQDMDHENMFWYRQDPGLGLRLIYFSYDVKMKEKGDIPEGYSVSREKKERFSLILESASTNQTSMYLCASSSAGGRTDTQYFGPGTRLTVL.

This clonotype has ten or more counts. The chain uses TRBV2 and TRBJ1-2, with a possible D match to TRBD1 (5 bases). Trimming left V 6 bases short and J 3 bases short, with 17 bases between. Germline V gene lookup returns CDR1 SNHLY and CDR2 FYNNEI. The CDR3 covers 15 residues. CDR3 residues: CASSDRPGRDYGYTF. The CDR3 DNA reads TGTGCCAGCAGCGATAGACCAGGGAGAGACTATGGCTACACCTTC.